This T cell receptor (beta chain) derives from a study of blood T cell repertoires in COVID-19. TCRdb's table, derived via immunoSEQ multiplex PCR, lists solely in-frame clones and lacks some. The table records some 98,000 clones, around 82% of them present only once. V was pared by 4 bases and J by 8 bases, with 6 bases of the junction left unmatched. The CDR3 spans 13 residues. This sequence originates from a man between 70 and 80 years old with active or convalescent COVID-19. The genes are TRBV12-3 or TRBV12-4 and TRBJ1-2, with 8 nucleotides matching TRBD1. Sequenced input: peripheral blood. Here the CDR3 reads CASSSQGGRGYTF. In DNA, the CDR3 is TGTGCCAGCAGTTCACAGGGGGGACGAGGCTACACCTTC.